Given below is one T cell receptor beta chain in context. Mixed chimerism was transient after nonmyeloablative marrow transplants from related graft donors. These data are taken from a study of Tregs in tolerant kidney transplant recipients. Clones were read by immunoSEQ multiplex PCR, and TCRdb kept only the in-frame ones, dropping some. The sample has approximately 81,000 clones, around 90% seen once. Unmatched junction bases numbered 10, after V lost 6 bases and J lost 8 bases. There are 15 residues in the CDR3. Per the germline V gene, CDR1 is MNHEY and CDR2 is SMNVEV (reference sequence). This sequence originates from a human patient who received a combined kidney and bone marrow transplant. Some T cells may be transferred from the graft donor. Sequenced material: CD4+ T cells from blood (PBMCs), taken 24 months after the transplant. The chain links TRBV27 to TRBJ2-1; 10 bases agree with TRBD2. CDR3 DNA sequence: TGTGCCAGCAGGAGATCACTAGCGGGAATAGATGAGCAGTTCTTC. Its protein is CASRRSLAGIDEQFF.